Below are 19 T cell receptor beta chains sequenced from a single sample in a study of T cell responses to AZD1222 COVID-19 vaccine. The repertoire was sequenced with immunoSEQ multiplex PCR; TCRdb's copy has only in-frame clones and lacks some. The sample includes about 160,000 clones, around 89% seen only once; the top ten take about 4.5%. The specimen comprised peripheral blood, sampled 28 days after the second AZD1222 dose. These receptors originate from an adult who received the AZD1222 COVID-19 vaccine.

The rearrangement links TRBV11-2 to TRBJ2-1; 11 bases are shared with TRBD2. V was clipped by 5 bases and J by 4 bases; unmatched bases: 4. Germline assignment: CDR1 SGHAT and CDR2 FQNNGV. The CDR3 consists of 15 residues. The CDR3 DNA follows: TGTGCCAGCAGCATACTAGCGGGAGTTTACAATGAGCAGTTCTTC. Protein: CASSILAGVYNEQFF. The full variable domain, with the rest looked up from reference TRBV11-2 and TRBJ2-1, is EAGVAQSPRYKIIEKRQSVAFWCNPISGHATLYWYQQILGQGPKLLIQFQNNGVVDDSQLPKDRFSAERLKGVDSTLKIQPAKLEDSAVYLCASSILAGVYNEQFFGPGTRLTVL.

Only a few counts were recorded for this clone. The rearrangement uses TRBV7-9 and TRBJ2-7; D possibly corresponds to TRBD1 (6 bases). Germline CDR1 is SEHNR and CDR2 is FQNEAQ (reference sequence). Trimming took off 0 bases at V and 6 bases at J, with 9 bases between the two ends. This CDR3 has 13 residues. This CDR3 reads CASSLAGTPEQYF. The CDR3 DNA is TGTGCCAGCAGCTTAGCGGGGACACCCGAGCAGTACTTC.

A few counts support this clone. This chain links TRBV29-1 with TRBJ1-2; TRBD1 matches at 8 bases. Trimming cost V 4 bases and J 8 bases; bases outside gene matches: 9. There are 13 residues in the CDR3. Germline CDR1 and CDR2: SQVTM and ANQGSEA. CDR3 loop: CSVVTGGWSGYTF. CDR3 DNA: TGCAGCGTTGTAACAGGGGGATGGTCGGGCTACACCTTC. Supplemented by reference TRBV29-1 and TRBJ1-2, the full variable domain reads SAVISQKPSRDICQRGTSLTIQCQVDSQVTMMFWYRQQPGQSLTLIATANQGSEATYESGFVIDKFPISRPNLTFSTLTVSNMSPEDSSIYLCSVVTGGWSGYTFGSGTRLTVV.

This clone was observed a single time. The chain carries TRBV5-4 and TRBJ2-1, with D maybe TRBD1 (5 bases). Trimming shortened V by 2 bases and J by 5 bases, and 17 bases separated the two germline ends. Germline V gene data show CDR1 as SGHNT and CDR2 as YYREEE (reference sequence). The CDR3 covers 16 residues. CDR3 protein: CASSFLGAGMNNEQFF. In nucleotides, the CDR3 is TGTGCCAGCAGCTTTTTAGGGGCAGGGATGAACAATGAGCAGTTCTTC.

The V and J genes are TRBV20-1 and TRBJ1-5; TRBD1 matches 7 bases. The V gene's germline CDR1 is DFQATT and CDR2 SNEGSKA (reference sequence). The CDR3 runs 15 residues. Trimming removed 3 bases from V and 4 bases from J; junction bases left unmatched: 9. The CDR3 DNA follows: TGCAGTGCTAGTAGACAGGGAATGGGGAATCAGCCCCAGCATTTT. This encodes CSASRQGMGNQPQHF.

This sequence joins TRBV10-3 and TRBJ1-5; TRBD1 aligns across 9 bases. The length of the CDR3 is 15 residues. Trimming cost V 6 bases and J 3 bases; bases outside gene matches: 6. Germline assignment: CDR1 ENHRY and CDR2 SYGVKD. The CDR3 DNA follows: TGTGCCATCAGAACCGGGACAGGGAACAATCAGCCCCAGCATTTT. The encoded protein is CAIRTGTGNNQPQHF.

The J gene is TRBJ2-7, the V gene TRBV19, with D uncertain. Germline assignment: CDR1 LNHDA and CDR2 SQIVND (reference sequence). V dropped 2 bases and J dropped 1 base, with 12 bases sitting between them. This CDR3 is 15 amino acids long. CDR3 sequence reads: CASSIRATESYEQYF. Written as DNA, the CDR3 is TGTGCCAGTAGTATACGTGCTACCGAGTCCTACGAGCAGTACTTC.

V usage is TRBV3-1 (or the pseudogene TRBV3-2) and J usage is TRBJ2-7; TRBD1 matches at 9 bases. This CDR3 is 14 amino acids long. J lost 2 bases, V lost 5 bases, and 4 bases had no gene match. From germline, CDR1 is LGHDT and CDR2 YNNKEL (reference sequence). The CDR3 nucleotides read TGTGCCAGCAGCTTGGGACAGGGCCCCTACGAGCAGTACTTC. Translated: CASSLGQGPYEQYF.

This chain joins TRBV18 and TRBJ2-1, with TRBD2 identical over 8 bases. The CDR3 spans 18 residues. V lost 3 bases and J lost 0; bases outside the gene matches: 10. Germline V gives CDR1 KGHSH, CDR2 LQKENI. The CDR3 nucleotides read TGTGCCAGCTCACCGGCTAGCGGGTATGGAAGCTCCTACAATGAGCAGTTCTTC. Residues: CASSPASGYGSSYNEQFF.

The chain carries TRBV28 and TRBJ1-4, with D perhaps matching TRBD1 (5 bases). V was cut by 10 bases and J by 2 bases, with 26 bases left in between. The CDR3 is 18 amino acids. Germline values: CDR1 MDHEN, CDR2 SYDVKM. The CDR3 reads CATGGGASLESTNEKLFF. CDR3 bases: TGTGCCACCGGCGGGGGAGCTTCTTTGGAGTCGACTAATGAAAAACTGTTTTTT.

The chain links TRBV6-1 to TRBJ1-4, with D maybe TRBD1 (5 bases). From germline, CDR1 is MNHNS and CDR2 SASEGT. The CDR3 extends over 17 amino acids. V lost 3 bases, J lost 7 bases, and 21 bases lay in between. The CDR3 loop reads CASSDFRDGAPGEKLFF. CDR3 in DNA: TGTGCCAGCAGTGATTTTCGGGACGGCGCACCGGGTGAAAAACTGTTTTTT.

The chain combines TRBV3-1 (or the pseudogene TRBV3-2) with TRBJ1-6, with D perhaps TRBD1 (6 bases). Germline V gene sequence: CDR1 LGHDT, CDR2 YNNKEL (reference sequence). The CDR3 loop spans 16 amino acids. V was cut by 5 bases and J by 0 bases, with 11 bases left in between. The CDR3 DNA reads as TGTGCCAGCAGCGATACAGGGTTCTCCTATAATTCACCCCTCCACTTT. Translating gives CASSDTGFSYNSPLHF.

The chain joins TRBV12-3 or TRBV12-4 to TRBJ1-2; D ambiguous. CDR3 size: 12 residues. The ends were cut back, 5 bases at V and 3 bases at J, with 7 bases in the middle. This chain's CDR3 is CASSRTDYGYTF. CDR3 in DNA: TGTGCCAGCAGTAGGACGGACTATGGCTACACCTTC.

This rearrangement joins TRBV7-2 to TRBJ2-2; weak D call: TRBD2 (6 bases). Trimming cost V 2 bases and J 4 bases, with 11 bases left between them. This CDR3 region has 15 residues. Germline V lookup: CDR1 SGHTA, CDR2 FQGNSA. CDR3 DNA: TGTGCCAGCAGCTTATGGCGGGGCGCCACCGGGGAGCTGTTTTTT. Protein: CASSLWRGATGELFF.

CDR3 sequence: CASGLGQRLGSPLHF. The CDR3 DNA reads TGTGCTAGTGGTTTGGGACAGCGACTGGGGTCACCCCTCCACTTT. The chain recombines TRBV12-5 with TRBJ1-6; TRBD1 might be the D (5 bases). This CDR3 is 15 amino acids long. Per the germline V gene, CDR1 is LGHNT and CDR2 is FRNRAP. Trimming took 1 base from V and 10 from J, leaving 14 bases between them.

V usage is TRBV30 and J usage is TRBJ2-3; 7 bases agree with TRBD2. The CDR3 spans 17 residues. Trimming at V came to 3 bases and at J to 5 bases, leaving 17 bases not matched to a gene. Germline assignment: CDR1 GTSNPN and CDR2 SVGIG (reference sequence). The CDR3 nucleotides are TGTGCCTGGAGCGGGCTAGCGGACCCCGGCGGTGGAGATACGCAGTATTTT. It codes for CAWSGLADPGGGDTQYF.

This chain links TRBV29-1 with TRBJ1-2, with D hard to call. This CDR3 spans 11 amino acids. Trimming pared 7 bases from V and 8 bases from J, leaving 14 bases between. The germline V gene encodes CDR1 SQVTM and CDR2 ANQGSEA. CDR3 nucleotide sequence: TGCAGCGCCCTCGCGGGGATCGGCTACACCTTC. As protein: CSALAGIGYTF. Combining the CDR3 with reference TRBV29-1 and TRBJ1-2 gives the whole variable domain SAVISQKPSRDICQRGTSLTIQCQVDSQVTMMFWYRQQPGQSLTLIATANQGSEATYESGFVIDKFPISRPNLTFSTLTVSNMSPEDSSIYLCSALAGIGYTFGSGTRLTVV.

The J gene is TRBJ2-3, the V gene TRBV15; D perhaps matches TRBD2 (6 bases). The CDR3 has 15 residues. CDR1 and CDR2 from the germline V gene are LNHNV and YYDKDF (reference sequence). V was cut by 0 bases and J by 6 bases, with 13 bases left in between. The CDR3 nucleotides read TGTGCCACCAGCAGAGATCGGGGGTCCCTGGATACGCAGTATTTT. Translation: CATSRDRGSLDTQYF. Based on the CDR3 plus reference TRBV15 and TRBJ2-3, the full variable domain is DAMVIQNPRYQVTQFGKPVTLSCSQTLNHNVMYWYQQKSSQAPKLLFHYYDKDFNNEADTPDNFQSRRPNTSFCFLDIRSPGLGDTAMYLCATSRDRGSLDTQYFGPGTRLTVL.

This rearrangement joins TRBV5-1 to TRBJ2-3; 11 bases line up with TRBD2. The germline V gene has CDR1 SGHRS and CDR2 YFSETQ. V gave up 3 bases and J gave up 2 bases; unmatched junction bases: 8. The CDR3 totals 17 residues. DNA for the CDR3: TGCGCCAGCAGCTCCGATAGCGGGGGGGCTTTCACAGATACGCAGTATTTT. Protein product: CASSSDSGGAFTDTQYF.